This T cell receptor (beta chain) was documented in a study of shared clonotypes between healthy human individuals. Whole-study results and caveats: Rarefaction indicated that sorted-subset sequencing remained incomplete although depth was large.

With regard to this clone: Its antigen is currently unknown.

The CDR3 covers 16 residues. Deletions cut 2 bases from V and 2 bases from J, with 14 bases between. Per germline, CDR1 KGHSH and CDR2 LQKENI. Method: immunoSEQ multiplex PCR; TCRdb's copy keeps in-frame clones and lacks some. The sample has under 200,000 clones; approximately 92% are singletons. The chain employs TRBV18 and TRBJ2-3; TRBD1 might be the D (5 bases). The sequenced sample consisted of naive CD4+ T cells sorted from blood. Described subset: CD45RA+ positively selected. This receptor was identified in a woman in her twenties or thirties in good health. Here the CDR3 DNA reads TGTGCCAGCTCACCAGCTTGGAGACAGAACACAGATACGCAGTATTTT. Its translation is CASSPAWRQNTDTQYF.